This T cell receptor beta chain was captured in a study of Graves' ophthalmopathy and Graves' hyperthyroidism. Whole-study findings and limits: Researchers report that a 13-signature model separated ophthalmopathy from stable hyperthyroidism, posting less than 90% sensitivity and roughly 81% specificity. Blood also contained most of the expanded thyroid clonotypes above 0.001 frequency. The model reached roughly 71% sensitivity and roughly 72% specificity for predicting ophthalmopathy progression.

Additional autoimmune diseases, uncontrolled infections, pregnancy or lactation disqualified patients. RNA transcripts yielded amplified TCR beta CDR3 regions. Investigators did first-round RT-PCR with HTBI primers, then second-round multiplex PCR. Each CDR3 protein gets one entry after TCRdb re-called the multiplex PCR reads with MiXCR. Among about 740,000 distinct CDR3 sequences, roughly 40% were seen once, and the ten largest hold 44%. As concerns this clonotype: The antigen remains undetermined.

The clonotype comes from an adult man with Graves' ophthalmopathy. Material: peripheral blood.

The CDR3 spells CSVASGLRNTEAFF. CDR3 bases: TGCAGCGTTGCATCGGGCCTGCGGAACACTGAAGCTTTCTTT. The V gene is TRBV29-1, the J gene TRBJ1-1; D gene ambiguous. This CDR3 contains 14 residues. CDR1 SQVTM and CDR2 ANQGSEA come from the germline V gene. V lost 4 bases, J lost 1 base, and 13 bases lay in between.